This T cell receptor beta chain was sequenced in a study of blood T cell repertoires in COVID-19. The germline CDR1 and CDR2 sequences are SGHRS and YFSETQ. The CDR3 is 15 amino acids. The V gene lost 0 bases and the J gene lost 8 bases, with 12 bases spanning the gap. Study processing details: Amplification from reference gene primers served as the basis for estimated nucleated cell counts. Assay: immunoSEQ multiplex PCR; the TCRdb copy retains only in-frame clones and omits some. That table is the source of V, J and clone size, and D and trimming were worked out from the DNA. The profile shows about 140,000 clones, more than 75% of them singletons.

Input material: peripheral blood. This receptor was taken from a woman over 75 with acute or convalescent COVID-19. V gene TRBV5-1 combines with J gene TRBJ1-6; D perhaps matches TRBD1 (5 bases). Written as DNA, the CDR3 is TGCGCCAGCAGCTTGGGGTCAGGGAATGATTCACCCCTCCACTTT. Translation gives CASSLGSGNDSPLHF.